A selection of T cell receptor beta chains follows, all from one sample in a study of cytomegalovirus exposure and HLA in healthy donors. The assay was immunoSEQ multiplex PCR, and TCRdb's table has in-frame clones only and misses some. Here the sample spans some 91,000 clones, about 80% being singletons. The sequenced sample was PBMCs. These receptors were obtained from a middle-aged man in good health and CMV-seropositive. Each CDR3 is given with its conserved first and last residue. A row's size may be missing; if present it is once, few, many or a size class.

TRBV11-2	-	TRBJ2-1	CASSPGVGNEQFF
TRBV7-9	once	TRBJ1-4	CASSSPRAATNEKLFF
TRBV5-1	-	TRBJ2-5	CASSLLRDKGETQYF
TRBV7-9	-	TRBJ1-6	CASSSTGVNNSPLHF
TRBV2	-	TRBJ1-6	CASSAEPGGNSPLHF
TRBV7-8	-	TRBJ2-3	CASSLAGGSGRFNTDTQYF
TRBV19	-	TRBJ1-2	CASSIGEYGYTF
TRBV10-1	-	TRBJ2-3	CASSVRVEDTQYF
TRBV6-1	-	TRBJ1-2	CASSERDRGRYTF
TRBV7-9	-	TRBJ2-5	CASSFPGTGVETQYF
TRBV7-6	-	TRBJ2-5	CASSLGGTGETQYF
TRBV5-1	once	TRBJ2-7	CASSGTASSYEQYF
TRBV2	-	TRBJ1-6	CASRGDRGNSPLHF
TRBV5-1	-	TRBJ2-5	CASSRTSAQETQYF
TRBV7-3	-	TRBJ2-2	CASSLNRPDTGELFF
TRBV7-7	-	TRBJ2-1	CASSLAGRVNEQFF
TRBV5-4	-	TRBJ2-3	CASSLGRGGTTDTQYF
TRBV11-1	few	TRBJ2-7	CASSLQGNEQYF
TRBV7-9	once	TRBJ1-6	CASSSGLGSYNSPLHF
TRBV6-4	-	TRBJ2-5	CASSPWTAPETQYF
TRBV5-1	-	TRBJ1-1	CASSVQGGDTEAFF
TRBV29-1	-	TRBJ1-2	CSVDGTGHGYTF
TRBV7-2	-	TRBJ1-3	CASSLASGAGNTIYF
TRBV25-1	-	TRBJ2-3	CASNKAGGSPDTQYF
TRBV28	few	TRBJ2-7	CATIGGGMNARYEQYF
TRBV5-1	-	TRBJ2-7	CASSNSQGTGPEQYF
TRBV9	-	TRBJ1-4	CASSPLGTGEREKLFF
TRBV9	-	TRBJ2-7	CASSPHPGTSGFTYEQYF
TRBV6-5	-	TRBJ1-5	CASSEEAGIQPQHF
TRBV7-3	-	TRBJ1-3	CASSLTGWDISSGNTIYF
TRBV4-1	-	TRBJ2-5	CASSLLGGQETQYF
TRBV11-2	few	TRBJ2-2	CASSGQVVWVNTGELFF
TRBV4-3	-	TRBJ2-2	CATRRDRGREELFF
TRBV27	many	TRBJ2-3	CASLASGGVDTQYF
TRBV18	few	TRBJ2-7	CASSPLTQGEGEQYF
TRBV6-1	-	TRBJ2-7	CASSAGEQYF
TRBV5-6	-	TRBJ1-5	CASSFWGNRGINQPQHF
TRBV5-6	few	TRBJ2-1	CASSSTSGSSYNEQFF
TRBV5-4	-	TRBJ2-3	CASSLAVGAGPPSSTDTQYF
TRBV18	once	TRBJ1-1	CASSRRVDTEAFF
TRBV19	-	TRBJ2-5	CASSTGPQRETQYF
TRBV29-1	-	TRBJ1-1	CSVARAGTEAFF
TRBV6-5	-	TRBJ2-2	CASSTGGMNTGELFF
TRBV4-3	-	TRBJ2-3	CASSQREMTDTQYF
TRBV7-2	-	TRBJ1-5	CASSLDLNQPQHF
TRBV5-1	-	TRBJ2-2	CASSLAGLDRGEELFF
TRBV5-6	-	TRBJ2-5	CASSLEVTGNLGTQYF